This T cell receptor beta chain came from a study of OX40 agonist ivuxolimab in advanced cancers. About the research overall: Therapy given before enrollment (anti-PD-1, anti-PD-L1 or anti-CTLA-4) was allowed, and 40% to 45% had some.

Sequencing was performed with immunoSEQ multiplex PCR; in TCRdb, only in-frame clones are kept and a portion is missing. The sample contains fewer than 70,000 clones, about nine tenths of which appear only once. V lost 4 bases and J lost 2; bases outside the gene matches: 11. Germline loops: CDR1 WNHNN, CDR2 SYGVQD (reference sequence). The CDR3 loop spans 17 amino acids. V usage is TRBV10-1 and J usage is TRBJ2-1; 7 bases fit TRBD2. This TCR came from an adult with an advanced solid tumor such as melanoma, head and neck, liver or kidney cancer. The source material was CD4+ or CD8+ T cells sorted from blood, sampled in a trial of the OX40 agonist ivuxolimab. CDR3: CASSALGAGTTYNEQFF. The CDR3 DNA reads as TGCGCCAGCAGTGCCCTTGGTGCGGGGACTACCTACAATGAGCAGTTCTTC.